This T cell receptor beta chain was captured in a study of regulatory T cells in long-lasting Graves disease. As for the study in general: In persistent Graves' disease, antithyroid drugs had been taken for over 5 years and TSH receptor antibodies stayed positive.

Researchers made TCR beta libraries by using iRepertoire HTBI primers and running Arm-PCR on CDR3 regions. TCRdb independently ran MiXCR on the multiplex PCR reads; one entry per CDR3 protein. This table holds about 290,000 distinct CDR3 sequences, roughly a fifth found once. Time point reported: persistent/refractory GD, antithyroid drugs over 5 years with positive TRAb. PBMCs provided the RNA from which the TCR library was made. This CDR3 has 13 residues. Between the trimmed V and J ends, which lost 4 bases and 5 bases, there was a span of 12 bases. From germline, CDR1 is KGHSH and CDR2 LQKENI. The TCR sequence derives from a female donor with Graves disease. This chain connects TRBV18 to TRBJ2-7; a weak D match, TRBD1 (6 bases). This specimen consisted of peripheral blood mononuclear cells (PBMCs), obtained when the disease was refractory, from a patient treated with antithyroid drugs. CDR3 nucleotides: TGTGCCAGCTCACAGGGGGAAGGCGACGAGCAGTACTTC. Translation: CASSQGEGDEQYF.